One and the same sample provided the 8 T cell receptor beta chains below, sequenced in a study of blood T cell repertoires in COVID-19. Some clones are missing from TCRdb's copy, which holds only in-frame ones; the method was immunoSEQ multiplex PCR. The table lists tens of thousands of clones, around 87% of them singletons. The material sequenced was peripheral blood. Receptors were obtained from an elderly woman with active or convalescent COVID-19.

V and J are TRBV29-1 and TRBJ2-5; D might be TRBD1 (6 bases). CDR1 is SQVTM and CDR2 is ANQGSEA in the germline V gene. The CDR3 runs 14 residues. V was clipped by 4 bases and J by 4 bases, with 16 bases between them. CDR3 sequence: CSVAPTGLAETQYF. CDR3 nucleotides: TGCAGCGTTGCCCCAACAGGGCTAGCAGAGACCCAGTACTTC.

The chain is built from TRBV5-6 and TRBJ2-7; the match to TRBD2 covers 10 bases. CDR1 and CDR2 (germline): SGHDT, YYEEEE. With 2 bases clipped from V and 3 bases from J, the junction kept 8 bases outside the gene matches. CDR3 length: 16 residues. CDR3 in DNA: TGTGCCAGCAGCTTATTTAGCGGGGGGAAATACTACGAGCAGTACTTC. Translated, it gives CASSLFSGGKYYEQYF.

The chain links TRBV28 to TRBJ1-1; no firm D call. Between the trimmed V and J ends, which lost 5 bases and 3 bases, there was a span of 16 bases. Germline CDR1 MDHEN, CDR2 SYDVKM. This CDR3 spans 15 amino acids. The CDR3 DNA reads as TGTGCCAGCAGTACTCATCAACCTACGGACACTGAAGCTTTCTTT. It encodes CASSTHQPTDTEAFF.

The chain is built from TRBV27 and TRBJ1-2, with D possibly TRBD1 on 5 matching bases. The V end was cut by 4 bases, the J end by 2 bases, with 11 bases between. This CDR3 is built from 14 residues. Germline V gives CDR1 MNHEY, CDR2 SMNVEV (reference sequence). The CDR3 bases are TGTGCCAGCAGTTACCGGGGGGTAAACTATGGCTACACCTTC. Encoded protein: CASSYRGVNYGYTF.

CDR3 region: CASRQDLPSTDTQYF. CDR3 DNA sequence: TGTGCCAGCAGACAAGACTTGCCTAGCACAGATACGCAGTATTTT. The chain combines TRBV5-4 with TRBJ2-3; D is uncertain. The V end was cut by 5 bases, the J end by 0 bases, with 13 bases between. This CDR3 comprises 15 residues. Per germline, CDR1 SGHNT and CDR2 YYREEE (reference sequence).

The V and J genes are TRBV19 and TRBJ1-6; 8 nucleotides align to TRBD1. The germline V gene has CDR1 LNHDA and CDR2 SQIVND (reference sequence). The CDR3 is 15 amino acids. With V trimmed by 3 bases and J by 10 bases, 8 bases remained unmatched. CDR3 in amino acids: CASSIVGQGGSPLHF. CDR3 nucleotides: TGTGCCAGTAGTATCGTTGGACAGGGAGGATCACCCCTCCACTTT.

The genes are TRBV10-3 and TRBJ2-2; D is unresolved. The CDR3 runs 15 residues. The V end lost 5 bases, the J end lost 9 bases, and 19 bases lay between the germline ends. Per germline, CDR1 ENHRY and CDR2 SYGVKD. CDR3 in DNA: TGTGCCATCAGTATACATACCAGGATTAGATGGGAGCTGTTTTTT. Its protein is CAISIHTRIRWELFF.

V and J are TRBV7-2 and TRBJ2-1, with 10 bases matching TRBD2. The CDR3 consists of 15 residues. Trimming removed 5 bases from V and 7 bases from J; junction bases left unmatched: 8. Germline V CDR1 and CDR2: SGHTA, FQGNSA. CDR3 DNA sequence: TGTGCCAGCAGCACTGCCGGGACTAGCGCTAATGAGCAGTTCTTC. Translating it yields CASSTAGTSANEQFF.